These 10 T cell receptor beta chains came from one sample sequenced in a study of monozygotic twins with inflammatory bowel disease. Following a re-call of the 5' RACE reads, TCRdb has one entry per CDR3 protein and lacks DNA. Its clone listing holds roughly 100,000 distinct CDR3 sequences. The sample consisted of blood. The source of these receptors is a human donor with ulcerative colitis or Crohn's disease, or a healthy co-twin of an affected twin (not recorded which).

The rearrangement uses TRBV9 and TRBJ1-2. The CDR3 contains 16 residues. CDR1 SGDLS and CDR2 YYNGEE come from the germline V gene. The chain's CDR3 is CASSVGLMQANYGYTF.

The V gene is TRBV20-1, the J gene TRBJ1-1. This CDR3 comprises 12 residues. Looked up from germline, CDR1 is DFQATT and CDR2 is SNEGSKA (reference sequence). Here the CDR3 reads CKAQGGSTEAFF.

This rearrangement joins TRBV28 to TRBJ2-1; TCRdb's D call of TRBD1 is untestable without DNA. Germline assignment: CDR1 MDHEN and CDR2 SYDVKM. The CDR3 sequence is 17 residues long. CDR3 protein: CASSLVRAGVASNEQFF.

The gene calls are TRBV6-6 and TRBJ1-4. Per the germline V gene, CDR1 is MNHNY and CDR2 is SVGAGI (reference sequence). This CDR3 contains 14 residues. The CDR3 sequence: CASTPDPTNEKLFF.

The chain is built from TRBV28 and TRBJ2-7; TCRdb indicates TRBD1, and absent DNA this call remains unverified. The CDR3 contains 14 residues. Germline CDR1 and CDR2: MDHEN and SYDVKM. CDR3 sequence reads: CASNPDRNPYEQYF.

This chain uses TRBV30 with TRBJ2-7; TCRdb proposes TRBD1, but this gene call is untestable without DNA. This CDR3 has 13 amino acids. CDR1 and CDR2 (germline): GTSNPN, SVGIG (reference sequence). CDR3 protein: CAFDRGGTYEQYF.

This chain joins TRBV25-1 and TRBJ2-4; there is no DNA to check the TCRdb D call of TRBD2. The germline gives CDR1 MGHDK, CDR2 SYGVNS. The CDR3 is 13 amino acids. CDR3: CASSEREKNIQYF.

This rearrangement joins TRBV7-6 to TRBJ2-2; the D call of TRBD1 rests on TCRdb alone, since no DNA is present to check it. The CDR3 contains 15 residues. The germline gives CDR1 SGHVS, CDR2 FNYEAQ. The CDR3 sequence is CASSIKTGHTGELFF.

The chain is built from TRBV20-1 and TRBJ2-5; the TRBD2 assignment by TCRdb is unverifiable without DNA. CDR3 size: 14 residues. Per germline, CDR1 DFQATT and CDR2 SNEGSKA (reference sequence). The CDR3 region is CSARPPGLKETQYF.

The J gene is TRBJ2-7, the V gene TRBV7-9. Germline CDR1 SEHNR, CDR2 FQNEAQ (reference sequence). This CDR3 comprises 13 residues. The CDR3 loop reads CASRSGSSYEQYF.